What follows are 23 T cell receptor beta chains derived from one specimen sequenced in a study of blood T cell repertoires in COVID-19. The assay was immunoSEQ multiplex PCR, and TCRdb's table has in-frame clones only and misses some. This table has under 200,000 clones, roughly 82% appearing once. Material for sequencing was PBMCs or T cells enriched from blood (not recorded which). These receptors originate from a woman aged 60 to 75 with acute COVID-19.

This clone appeared a single time. This chain joins TRBV7-6 and TRBJ2-1; TRBD1 matches 8 bases. V shed 4 bases and J 7 bases; nucleotides not matched to a gene: 18. Germline CDR1 and CDR2: SGHVS and FNYEAQ. This CDR3 is built from 18 residues. The CDR3 coding sequence is TGTGCCAGCAGCTATCAACCAACCTCAGACAGGGGTGGGAATGAGCAGTTCTTC. Encoded protein: CASSYQPTSDRGGNEQFF.

The chain employs TRBV28 and TRBJ1-1; D call uncertain. CDR3 length: 13 residues. The ends were cut back, 7 bases at V and 3 bases at J, with 12 bases in the middle. Germline V gene data show CDR1 as MDHEN and CDR2 as SYDVKM. CDR3 protein: CASIKGAYTEAFF. As DNA, the CDR3 is TGTGCCAGCATTAAAGGAGCCTACACTGAAGCTTTCTTT.

This chain links TRBV4-1 with TRBJ2-4; 7 nucleotides align to TRBD1. Trimming at V came to 7 bases and at J to 9 bases, leaving 12 bases not matched to a gene. The CDR3 totals 14 residues. Germline assignment: CDR1 MGHRA and CDR2 YSYEKL. The CDR3 reads CASNMDRRAVIQYF. CDR3 sequence (DNA): TGCGCCAGCAACATGGACAGGAGAGCTGTCATTCAGTACTTC.

The rearrangement links TRBV5-1 to TRBJ2-7; possibly TRBD1 for D (6 bases). Germline CDR1 and CDR2: SGHRS and YFSETQ. The CDR3 totals 12 residues. The germline V and J ends were trimmed by 4 bases and 6 bases, with 11 bases remaining between them. The CDR3 DNA is TGCGCCAGCAGCCCTCAGGGGTCCGAGCAGTACTTC. As protein: CASSPQGSEQYF.

This chain joins TRBV6-2 or TRBV6-3 and TRBJ1-1, with a weak D call TRBD1 (5 bases). V lost 5 bases and J lost 12, with 22 bases in between. In germline, CDR1 is MNHEY, CDR2 SVGEGT. The CDR3 loop spans 14 amino acids. CDR3 protein: CASSGARDSPSTFF. The CDR3 nucleotides are TGTGCCAGCAGTGGGGCCAGGGACTCCCCTTCAACTTTCTTT.

The CDR3: CASSFSLSGENYNEQFF. The CDR3, as DNA: TGTGCCAGCAGCTTCAGTTTATCAGGGGAGAACTACAATGAGCAGTTCTTC. V usage is TRBV7-2 and J usage is TRBJ2-1; weak D call: TRBD1 (6 bases). V was shortened by 3 bases and J by 3 bases, with 18 bases between the two germline ends. CDR1 and CDR2 from the germline V gene are SGHTA and FQGNSA. CDR3 length: 17 residues.

This clone was detected once. This rearrangement joins TRBV7-9 to TRBJ1-2, with no clear D. CDR1 and CDR2 from the germline V gene are SEHNR and FQNEAQ (reference sequence). CDR3 length: 18 residues. V was trimmed by 4 bases and J by 6 bases, leaving 27 bases between them. CDR3 DNA: TGTGCCAGCAGCTATACAAGAGAGCGGATGGGAAACTCTGATGGCTACACCTTC. Amino acids: CASSYTRERMGNSDGYTF.

The chain has TRBV4-3 and TRBJ2-6; D is perhaps TRBD2 (5 bases). Germline-derived CDR1 and CDR2 are LGHNA and YSLEER. The CDR3 consists of 16 residues. The V end lost 4 bases, the J end lost 2 bases, and 12 bases lay between the germline ends. CDR3 in amino acids: CASSPRGETGANVLTF. The CDR3 DNA reads as TGCGCCAGCAGCCCCCGGGGAGAAACTGGGGCCAACGTCCTGACTTTC.

This chain joins TRBV5-8 and TRBJ1-2; TRBD1 might be the D (5 bases). Germline CDR1 SGHTS, CDR2 YDEGEE. V gave up 4 bases and J gave up 4 bases, with 8 bases separating them. This CDR3 has 12 residues. The chain's CDR3 is CASSLQGYGYTF. The CDR3 bases are TGTGCCAGCAGCCTGCAGGGCTATGGCTACACCTTC.

This clone was counted between two and nine times. The genes are TRBV6-2 or TRBV6-3 and TRBJ2-7, with unresolved D. This CDR3 spans 12 amino acids. In germline, CDR1 is MNHEY, CDR2 SVGEGT. V was trimmed by 1 base and J by 6 bases, leaving 7 bases between them. In DNA, the CDR3 is TGTGCCAGCAGTTACTGGTCGGGCGAGCAGTACTTC. Translating it yields CASSYWSGEQYF.

The rearrangement uses TRBV9 and TRBJ2-3, with D possibly TRBD2 on 6 matching bases. Germline assignment: CDR1 SGDLS and CDR2 YYNGEE. The germline V and J ends were trimmed by 3 bases and 1 base, with 15 bases remaining between them. There are 16 residues in the CDR3. The chain's CDR3 is CASSAPLWEGTDTQYF. CDR3 nucleotide sequence: TGTGCCAGCAGCGCCCCTCTGTGGGAGGGCACAGATACGCAGTATTTT.

A single count supports this clone. The chain links TRBV9 to TRBJ1-4, with TRBD1 as a possible D gene (6 bases). CDR1 is SGDLS and CDR2 is YYNGEE in the germline V gene. The CDR3 loop spans 14 amino acids. V lost 0 bases, J lost 8 bases, and 11 bases lay in between. CDR3 loop: CASSVGQTGEKLFF. CDR3 bases: TGTGCCAGCAGCGTAGGACAAACAGGGGAAAAACTGTTTTTT.

The chain is built from TRBV19 and TRBJ1-5, with D unclear. V dropped 3 bases and J dropped 7 bases, with 13 bases sitting between them. CDR3 length: 14 amino acids. Germline V lookup: CDR1 LNHDA, CDR2 SQIVND (reference sequence). The CDR3 sequence: CASSISVVVQPQHF. CDR3 sequence (DNA): TGTGCCAGTAGTATCTCAGTGGTGGTCCAGCCCCAGCATTTT.

The V call is TRBV19, the J call TRBJ2-2, with a weak D call TRBD1 (5 bases). The germline gives CDR1 LNHDA, CDR2 SQIVND (reference sequence). This CDR3 region has 14 residues. With 5 bases removed from V and 1 base from J, the gap between germline ends came to 8 bases. The DNA of the CDR3 is TGTGCCAGTAGTGAACAGGTGAACACCGGGGAGCTGTTTTTT. Protein product: CASSEQVNTGELFF. Based on the CDR3 plus reference TRBV19 and TRBJ2-2, the full variable domain is DGGITQSPKYLFRKEGQNVTLSCEQNLNHDAMYWYRQDPGQGLRLIYYSQIVNDFQKGDIAEGYSVSREKKESFPLTVTSAQKNPTAFYLCASSEQVNTGELFFGEGSRLTVL.

This rearrangement joins TRBV10-3 to TRBJ1-2; D is perhaps TRBD1 (5 bases). Per the germline V gene, CDR1 is ENHRY and CDR2 is SYGVKD. The CDR3 sequence is 12 residues long. V gave up 0 bases and J gave up 7 bases, with 6 bases separating them. Here the CDR3 DNA reads TGTGCCATCAGTGAGTCAACAGGTGGCTACACCTTC. Protein product: CAISESTGGYTF.

Written as DNA, the CDR3 is TGTGCCAGCAGCTTAGAATTGGGGACTACTAATGAAAAACTGTTTTTT. This sequence encodes CASSLELGTTNEKLFF. V is TRBV11-2 and J is TRBJ1-4; perhaps TRBD1 as D (5 bases). CDR3 length equals 16 residues. Per germline, CDR1 SGHAT and CDR2 FQNNGV. The V end lost 0 bases, the J end lost 2 bases, and 10 bases lay between the germline ends.

The chain joins TRBV18 to TRBJ1-1; unclear D gene. The ends were cut back, 3 bases at V and 1 base at J, with 9 bases in the middle. The CDR3 is made up of 14 amino acids. Germline CDR1 and CDR2: KGHSH and LQKENI. CDR3 sequence reads: CASSPREWNTEAFF. CDR3 bases: TGTGCCAGCTCACCCCGGGAGTGGAACACTGAAGCTTTCTTT. Full variable domain (missing parts from reference TRBV18 and TRBJ1-1): NAGVMQNPRHLVRRRGQEARLRCSPMKGHSHVYWYRQLPEEGLKFMVYLQKENIIDESGMPKERFSAEFPKEGPSILRIQQVVRGDSAAYFCASSPREWNTEAFFGQGTRLTVV.

This clone was seen a single time. The rearrangement uses TRBV28 and TRBJ1-5; D not resolved. Germline values: CDR1 MDHEN, CDR2 SYDVKM. The CDR3 has 12 residues. The V gene lost 4 bases and the J gene lost 6 bases, with 7 bases spanning the gap. The CDR3 DNA follows: TGTGCCAGCAGTTCATCAGGTCAGCCCCAGCATTTT. Protein sequence: CASSSSGQPQHF.

The chain has TRBV27 and TRBJ1-5, with a weak D call TRBD1 (5 bases). The CDR3 spans 12 residues. The ends were cut back, 5 bases at V and 6 bases at J, with 8 bases in the middle. Germline-derived CDR1 and CDR2 are MNHEY and SMNVEV (reference sequence). The CDR3 here is CASSTQGQPQHF. As DNA, the CDR3 is TGTGCCAGCAGTACTCAGGGTCAGCCCCAGCATTTT.

V usage is TRBV4-3 and J usage is TRBJ1-2; TRBD1 aligns across 8 bases. The germline CDR1 and CDR2 sequences are LGHNA and YSLEER. The CDR3 is made up of 16 amino acids. V dropped 4 bases and J dropped 8; count of bases not matched to a gene: 15. CDR3 sequence: CASSPNRPGGGQGYTF. In DNA form, the CDR3 reads TGCGCCAGCAGCCCCAACCGACCAGGGGGCGGCCAAGGCTACACCTTC.

The chain employs TRBV24-1 and TRBJ1-1, with 8 bases matching TRBD1. The CDR3 totals 14 residues. Germline V gene sequence: CDR1 KGHDR, CDR2 SFDVKD. The V segment lost 5 bases and the J segment 3 bases; nucleotides outside the gene matches: 4. The CDR3: CATSAGTGDTEAFF. CDR3 nucleotide sequence: TGTGCCACCAGTGCCGGGACAGGTGACACTGAAGCTTTCTTT.

The chain is built from TRBV25-1 and TRBJ2-3; D uncertain. The germline V gene has CDR1 MGHDK and CDR2 SYGVNS. The CDR3 has 18 amino acids. Trimming removed 0 bases from V and 1 base from J, with 17 bases in between. The CDR3 coding sequence is TGTGCCAGCAGTGAATATTCGTTGAGAGGTCGGGGCACAGATACGCAGTATTTT. Translation gives CASSEYSLRGRGTDTQYF.

The gene calls are TRBV11-2 and TRBJ2-7, with 11 bases lining up with TRBD1. Trimming took 5 bases from V and 5 from J; bases not matched to a gene: 5. In germline, CDR1 is SGHAT, CDR2 FQNNGV. CDR3 length: 14 amino acids. The CDR3 DNA follows: TGTGCCAGCAGCCGGACAGGGGGCGGCAACGAGCAGTACTTC. Its protein product is CASSRTGGGNEQYF.